The present T cell receptor (beta chain) was sequenced within a study of radiotherapy plus CTLA-4 blockade in lung cancer. Study outcomes and limitations: In blood, tumor-derived TCR clones expanded after radiotherapy plus ipilimumab.

To note about this clone: The antigen is not known.

Generated by immunoSEQ multiplex PCR, the TCRdb table keeps only in-frame clones and is missing some. In the table there are around 100,000 clones, 70% to 85% of which are singletons. The CDR3 is 14 residues long. Trimming took off 2 bases at V and 6 bases at J, with 14 bases between the two ends. Germline V gene sequence: CDR1 SGHRS, CDR2 YFSETQ. Material: peripheral blood, obtained from a patient treated with radiotherapy plus ipilimumab. The TCR sequence derives from a human donor with non-small cell lung cancer that progressed on radiotherapy plus ipilimumab. Some clones in this sample may be carry-over from other donors' samples. The chain carries TRBV5-1 and TRBJ2-5; unclear D gene. The CDR3, as DNA: TGCGCCAGCAGCTTCTTACCAGATGAGAAGACCCAGTACTTC. It specifies CASSFLPDEKTQYF.